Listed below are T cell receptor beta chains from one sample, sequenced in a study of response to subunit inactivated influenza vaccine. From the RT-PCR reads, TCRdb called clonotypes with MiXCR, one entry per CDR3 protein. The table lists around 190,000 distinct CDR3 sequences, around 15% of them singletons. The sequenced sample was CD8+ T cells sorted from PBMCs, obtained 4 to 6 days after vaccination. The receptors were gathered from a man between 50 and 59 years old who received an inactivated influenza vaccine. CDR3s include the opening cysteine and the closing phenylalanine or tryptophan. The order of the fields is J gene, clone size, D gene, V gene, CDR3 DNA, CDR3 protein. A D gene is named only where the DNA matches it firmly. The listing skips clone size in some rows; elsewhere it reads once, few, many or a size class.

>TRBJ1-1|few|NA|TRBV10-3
TGTGCCATCTCCCGGGGTACTGAAGCTTTCTTT
CAISRGTEAFF
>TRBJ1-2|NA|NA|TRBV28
TGTGCCAGCAGTCGGACCCGTTCGGGTGGCTACACCTTC
CASSRTRSGGYTF
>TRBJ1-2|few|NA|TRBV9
TGTGCCAGCAGCGCAGGGGCAGGACGTGGCTACACCTTC
CASSAGAGRGYTF
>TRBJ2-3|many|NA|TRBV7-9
TGTGCCAGCAGCTTCGGTAGCACAGATACGCAGTATTTT
CASSFGSTDTQYF
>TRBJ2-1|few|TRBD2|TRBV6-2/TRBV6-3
TGTGCCAGCAGCAGGATTAGACTAGCGGGGCTTCCCCCACACAATGAGCAGTTCTTC
CASSRIRLAGLPPHNEQFF
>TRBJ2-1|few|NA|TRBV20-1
TGCAGTGCTAGCCCCTCAACAACCTCCTACAATGAGCAGTTCTTC
CSASPSTTSYNEQFF
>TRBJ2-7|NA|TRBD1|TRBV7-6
TGTGCCAGCAGCTTAGAGGAGGGAGTTTACAGGGGGGCCGAGCAGTACTTC
CASSLEEGVYRGAEQYF
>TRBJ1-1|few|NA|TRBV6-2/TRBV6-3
TGTGCCAGCAGACAGCGTCTGAACACTGAAGCTTTCTTT
CASRQRLNTEAFF
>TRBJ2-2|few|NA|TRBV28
TGTGCCAGCAGTTTCGCGCCTATGAACACCGGGGAGCTGTTTTTT
CASSFAPMNTGELFF
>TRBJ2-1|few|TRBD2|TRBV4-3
TGCGCCAGCAGCCAAGATCTGGTGCGGGAGATGAACAATGAGCAGTTCTTC
CASSQDLVREMNNEQFF
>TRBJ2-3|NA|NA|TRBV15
TGTGCCACCAGCAGAACTCACCCAGTGAGCGCAGATACGCAGTATTTT
CATSRTHPVSADTQYF
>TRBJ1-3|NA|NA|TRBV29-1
TGCAGCGTTCTGAAAGGGGACACCATATATTTT
CSVLKGDTIYF
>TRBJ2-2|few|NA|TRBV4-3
TGCGCCAGCAGCCCTCGGACGACCGGGGAGCTGTTTTTT
CASSPRTTGELFF
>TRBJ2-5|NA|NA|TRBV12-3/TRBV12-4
TGTGCCAGCAACCCCTCCGGACCTAGGGACCCCCAGTACTTC
CASNPSGPRDPQYF
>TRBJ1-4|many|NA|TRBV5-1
TGCGCCAGCAGCTTTTTTGGGCGCGGGGAAAAACTGTTTTTT
CASSFFGRGEKLFF
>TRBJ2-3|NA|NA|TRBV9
TGTGCCAGCAGCGTAGAACCAACTAGCACAGATACGCAGTATTTT
CASSVEPTSTDTQYF
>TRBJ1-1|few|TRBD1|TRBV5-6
TGTGCCAGCACCCCGACAGGGAATTTCACTGAAGCTTTCTTT
CASTPTGNFTEAFF
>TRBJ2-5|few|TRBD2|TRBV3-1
TGTGCCAGCAGCCCCCTACTAGCGGAAGTCCGGGAGACCCAGTACTTC
CASSPLLAEVRETQYF
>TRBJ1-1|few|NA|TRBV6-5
TGTGCCAGCAGTCCCATACCGGATAAAGCTTTCTTT
CASSPIPDKAFF
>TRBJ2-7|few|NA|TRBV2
TGTGCCAGCAGTGAATGGCGCGGCTTCTCCTACGAGCAGTACTTC
CASSEWRGFSYEQYF
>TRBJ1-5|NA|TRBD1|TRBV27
TGTGCCAGCAGTTTGCTGGGACAGGCTAGCAATCAGCCCCAGCATTTT
CASSLLGQASNQPQHF
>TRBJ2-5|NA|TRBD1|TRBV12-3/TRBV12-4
TGTGCCAGCAGCCCGGGACAGGGGTCGGAGACCCAGTACTTC
CASSPGQGSETQYF
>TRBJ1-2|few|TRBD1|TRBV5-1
TGCGCCAGCAGCTTCCCGGGACAGGATTATGGCTACACCTTC
CASSFPGQDYGYTF
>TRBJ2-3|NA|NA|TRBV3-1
TGTGCCAGCAGCCAAGTTGACACAGATACGCAGTATTTT
CASSQVDTDTQYF
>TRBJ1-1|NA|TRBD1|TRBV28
TGTGCCAGCAGTTTAGCCCGACAGGGGTTCGTGAGTACTGAAGCTTTCTTT
CASSLARQGFVSTEAFF
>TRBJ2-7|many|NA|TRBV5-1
TGCGCCAGCAGCTTGGCGGACAGAACCTACGAGCAGTACTTC
CASSLADRTYEQYF
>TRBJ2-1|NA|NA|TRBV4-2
TGTGCCAGCAGCCTCGGACTACGATTCTCCTACAATGAGCAGTTCTTC
CASSLGLRFSYNEQFF
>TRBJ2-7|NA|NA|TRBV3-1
TGTGCCAGCAGCCAGGGGACGGGGAGCTCCTACGAGCAGTACTTC
CASSQGTGSSYEQYF
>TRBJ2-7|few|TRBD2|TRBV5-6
TGTGCCAGCAGCTCCGGGACTAGGATCTACGAGCAGTACTTC
CASSSGTRIYEQYF
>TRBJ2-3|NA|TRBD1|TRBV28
TGTGCCAGCAGTTTATTACACGTAGGGGGCGCAACAGATACGCAGTATTTT
CASSLLHVGGATDTQYF
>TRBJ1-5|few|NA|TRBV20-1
TGCAGTGCTAGAAACGGGGGGGGCGAGTTTAGGAGCAATCAGCCCCAGCATTTT
CSARNGGGEFRSNQPQHF